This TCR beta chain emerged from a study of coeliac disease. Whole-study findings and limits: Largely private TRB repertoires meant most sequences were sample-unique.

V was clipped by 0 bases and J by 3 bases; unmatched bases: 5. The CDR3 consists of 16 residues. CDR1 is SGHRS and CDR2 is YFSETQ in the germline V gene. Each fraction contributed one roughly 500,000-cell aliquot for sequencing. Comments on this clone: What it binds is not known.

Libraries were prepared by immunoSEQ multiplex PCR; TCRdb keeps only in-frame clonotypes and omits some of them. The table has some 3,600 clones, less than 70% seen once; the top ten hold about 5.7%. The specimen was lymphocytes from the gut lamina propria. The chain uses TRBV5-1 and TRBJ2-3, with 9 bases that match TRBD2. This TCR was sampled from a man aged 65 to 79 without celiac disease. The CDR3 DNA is TGCGCCAGCAGCTTGGAGGGACTAGCCCTTACAGATACGCAGTATTTT. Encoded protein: CASSLEGLALTDTQYF.